The rows below give T cell receptor beta chains drawn from one sample of a study of T-cell reconstitution after alpha-beta-depleted transplantation in children. TCRdb recomputed calls from the PCR reads with MiXCR, one row per CDR3 protein. This repertoire shows around 64,000 distinct CDR3 sequences, 11% found once; its top ten account for less than 15%. The source was PBMCs, collected before TCRalphabeta/CD19-depleted stem cell transplant. These TCRs come from a boy under 18 with acute myeloid leukemia, due to receive a stem cell transplant. Each CDR3 is given with its conserved first and last residue. Fields, in order: CDR3 protein, V gene.

CDR3: CASSFDPFNYGYTF
V: TRBV7-2

CDR3: CAGNRNTGELFF
V: TRBV28

CDR3: CSETRVSNGELFF
V: TRBV29-1

CDR3: CAISPGAREVYEQYF
V: TRBV10-3

CDR3: CASSVFTMGGNTIYF
V: TRBV28

CDR3: CASSLVTNNEQFF
V: TRBV5-6

CDR3: CATSRWGTSGYNEQFF
V: TRBV15

CDR3: CASSQDSQGGVYTF
V: TRBV4-2

CDR3: CASSEGAGENEKLFF
V: TRBV6-1

CDR3: CASSTLWRGQSTDTQYF
V: TRBV27

CDR3: CSVEEETRFYGYTF
V: TRBV29-1

CDR3: CASSYKLAGVYEQYF
V: TRBV6-5

CDR3: CSAFDRSRRSTGELFF
V: TRBV20-1

CDR3: CASSLYLAGEDEQFF
V: TRBV28

CDR3: CASSYEALGLQETQYF
V: TRBV6-5

CDR3: CASSLSTGPTSGANVLTF
V: TRBV5-6

CDR3: CVSSFGGEDTQYF
V: TRBV5-5

CDR3: CSVNPGLGEQFF
V: TRBV29-1

CDR3: CASSFSGLTFSGYTF
V: TRBV27

CDR3: CASSRKDGSVNEKLFF
V: TRBV18

CDR3: CASSQDYEGSSYNSPLHF
V: TRBV4-1

CDR3: CASSLSTGTRFEQFF
V: TRBV12-3/TRBV12-4

CDR3: CATSDPTGGGETQYF
V: TRBV24-1

CDR3: CASSLTGRPTPSTDTQYF
V: TRBV11-1

CDR3: CSARASGRAYNEQFF
V: TRBV20-1

CDR3: CASSPKNANTEAFF
V: TRBV18